This T cell receptor (beta chain) derives from a study of blood T cells in healthy people across ages. Overall study: Capturing about one barcoded beta molecule per two T cells was achieved by template switching. The study's findings and limits: Per million T cells, TCR beta diversity dropped about linearly as age rose.

With 7 bases clipped from V and 9 bases from J, the junction kept 4 bases outside the gene matches. The CDR3 has 13 residues. Germline V gives CDR1 ENHRY, CDR2 SYGVKD. Next came a second PCR, run for about 7 to 12 cycles, which used a sample-barcoded 5' primer along with a J-beta primer mix. Tags on each cDNA molecule came from a template-switch adaptor with 12 random nucleotides. Every sample gave at least 2.5 million paired-end reads containing CDR3. TCRdb redid the calling of the 5' RACE reads with MiXCR, one entry per CDR3 protein. The sample has hundreds of thousands of distinct CDR3 sequences, 45% to 70% seen once. In its sample, this clonotype was seen a few times. Antigen unknown.

The TCR was taken from a middle-aged man in good health. The V gene is TRBV10-3, the J gene TRBJ2-1; TRBD2 agrees at 12 bases. Sequencing was carried out using blood. DNA of the CDR3: TGTGCCATCACACTAGCGGGAGGAAGTGAGCAGTTCTTC. Amino acid sequence: CAITLAGGSEQFF.